These 17 T cell receptor beta chains were all obtained from the same sample, sequenced in a study of CD8+CD57+ T cells in acquired aplastic anemia. Template material for TCR beta VDJ and CDR3 profiling consisted of genomic DNA. One entry per CDR3 protein, called by TCRdb with MiXCR from the reads. The sample lists roughly 120,000 distinct CDR3 sequences; under 60% were seen once. Selection for sequencing was limited to patients who had shown CD8+CD57+ cell expansion by flow cytometry. Input material: sorted CD4+, CD8+, or CD8+CD57+ T cells (not recorded which) from PBMCs. These receptors originate from a human donor with aplastic anemia.

The V gene is TRBV24-1, the J gene TRBJ2-1, with 8 bases fitting TRBD1. The CDR3 sequence is 15 residues long. Germline V gives CDR1 KGHDR, CDR2 SFDVKD. V shed 3 bases, J shed 5 bases, and the junction held 5 bases outside the gene matches. In DNA, the CDR3 is TGTGCCACCAGTGATCCACCGACAGGGGACAATGAGCAGTTCTTC. This encodes CATSDPPTGDNEQFF.

On this clonotype itself: This may be a read error: a much more frequent sequence differs by one nucleotide. This chain joins TRBV9 and TRBJ2-1, with D maybe TRBD2 (7 bases). The CDR3 is made up of 16 amino acids. V lost 4 bases, J lost 4 bases, and 18 bases lay in between. Germline-derived CDR1 and CDR2 are SGDLS and YYNGEE. CDR3 sequence reads: CASSPEGGASYNEQFF. CDR3 in DNA: TGTGCCAGCAGCCCGGAAGGGGGGGCATCGTACAATGAGCAGTTCTTC.

This clonotype came up a few times. The chain is built from TRBV2 and TRBJ2-2, with D unclear. Trimming cost V 6 bases and J 2 bases, with 7 bases left between them. The CDR3 loop spans 13 amino acids. Germline CDR1 SNHLY, CDR2 FYNNEI. In DNA form, the CDR3 reads TGTGCCAGCAGAGGCGATAACACCGGGGAGCTGTTTTTT. It encodes CASRGDNTGELFF.

The rearrangement uses TRBV19 and TRBJ2-3; perhaps D is TRBD1 or TRBD2 (5 bases each). The CDR3 consists of 14 residues. With 3 bases removed from V and 2 bases from J, the gap between germline ends came to 9 bases. CDR1 is LNHDA and CDR2 is SQIVND in the germline V gene (reference sequence). CDR3 DNA sequence: TGTGCCAGTAGTATCGGGGCGTTCACAGATACGCAGTATTTT. Protein: CASSIGAFTDTQYF.

The V and J genes are TRBV10-3 and TRBJ2-3, with no clear D. The germline V gene encodes CDR1 ENHRY and CDR2 SYGVKD. V lost 4 bases and J lost 6, with 20 bases in between. The CDR3 has 16 amino acids. In DNA form, the CDR3 reads TGTGCCATCAGTGCGGTGATCGGCGCTACGAGGGATACGCAGTATTTT. Its protein is CAISAVIGATRDTQYF.

This chain connects TRBV19 to TRBJ1-5; a weak D match, TRBD1 (5 bases). The germline V gene has CDR1 LNHDA and CDR2 SQIVND (reference sequence). CDR3 length equals 17 residues. Trimming removed 3 bases at V and 0 bases at J, with 15 bases between. CDR3 in amino acids: CASSIGVGLNSNQPQHF. The DNA of the CDR3 is TGTGCCAGTAGTATCGGGGTGGGGCTTAATAGCAATCAGCCCCAGCATTTT.

The chain links TRBV24-1 to TRBJ2-2, with 10 bases matching TRBD1. The V gene's germline CDR1 is KGHDR and CDR2 SFDVKD. This CDR3 contains 14 residues. J was trimmed by 7 bases and V by 10 bases; bases with no gene match: 8. In DNA form, the CDR3 reads TGTGCCACTGAGGGACAGGGGTCGATCGGGGAGCTGTTTTTT. Translated: CATEGQGSIGELFF.

This clonotype appeared many times. The chain employs TRBV12-3 or TRBV12-4 and TRBJ2-7, with 7 bases aligning to TRBD1. J was trimmed by 6 bases and V by 6 bases; bases with no gene match: 11. The CDR3 runs to 14 residues. The CDR3 bases are TGTGCCAGCAGGGAAACAGGGGCCGCGATCGAGCAGTACTTC. This gives the protein CASRETGAAIEQYF.

The chain employs TRBV15 and TRBJ2-7; D is unresolved. The CDR3 contains 14 residues. Germline lookup yields CDR1 LNHNV and CDR2 YYDKDF (reference sequence). With 1 base removed from V and 0 bases from J, the gap between germline ends came to 7 bases. The CDR3 DNA sequence: TGTGCCACCAGCAGAGCCGGAAGCTCCTACGAGCAGTACTTC. Its translation: CATSRAGSSYEQYF.

This clonotype came up a few times. V gene TRBV20-1 combines with J gene TRBJ1-6; D is perhaps TRBD1 (6 bases). Trimming removed 3 bases at V and 6 bases at J, with 15 bases between. The CDR3 is 15 residues long. The germline CDR1 and CDR2 sequences are DFQATT and SNEGSKA (reference sequence). The chain's CDR3 is CSASEGKGGNSPLHF. DNA for the CDR3: TGCAGTGCTAGTGAGGGTAAGGGGGGTAATTCACCCCTCCACTTT.

Here the CDR3 reads CASDETGSNQPQHF. The DNA of the CDR3 is TGTGCCAGCGACGAAACGGGCTCCAATCAGCCCCAGCATTTT. This chain uses TRBV12-3 or TRBV12-4 with TRBJ1-5; D is undetermined. This CDR3 has 14 amino acids. The V end was cut by 8 bases, the J end by 3 bases, with 14 bases between.

The chain recombines TRBV29-1 with TRBJ2-7, with 10 bases matching TRBD1. Germline-derived CDR1 and CDR2 are SQVTM and ANQGSEA. Unmatched junction bases numbered 2, after V lost 4 bases and J lost 2 bases. The CDR3 extends over 13 amino acids. The CDR3 sequence is CSVAGQGAYEQYF. CDR3 in DNA: TGCAGCGTTGCCGGACAGGGGGCCTACGAGCAGTACTTC.

The J gene is TRBJ2-2, the V gene TRBV12-1; the D segment call TRBD2 is taken from the table without a DNA check. TRBV12-1 is annotated as a pseudogene. This CDR3 is 17 amino acids long. The CDR3 sequence: CASSFALPGGPSGELFF. The CDR3 DNA reads as TGTGCCAGCAGCTTTGCGCTCCCGGGGGGGCCGAGCGGGGAGCTGTTTTTT.

This chain connects TRBV20-1 to TRBJ1-2; perhaps TRBD1 as D (5 bases). This CDR3 has 12 amino acids. The V end was cut by 2 bases, the J end by 6 bases, with 10 bases between. CDR1 is DFQATT and CDR2 is SNEGSKA in the germline V gene (reference sequence). CDR3 protein: CSARKGLDGYTF. CDR3 bases: TGCAGTGCTAGAAAGGGGTTGGATGGCTACACCTTC.

The rearrangement links TRBV29-1 to TRBJ1-4; 9 positions agree with TRBD1. Germline V lookup: CDR1 SQVTM, CDR2 ANQGSEA. This CDR3 contains 15 residues. The V segment lost 4 bases and the J segment 6 bases; nucleotides outside the gene matches: 9. The CDR3 is CSVACRQGEDEKLFF. The CDR3 DNA reads TGCAGCGTTGCCTGTAGACAGGGGGAGGATGAAAAACTGTTTTTT.

This clonotype was recorded at least ten times. The rearrangement links TRBV13 to TRBJ2-5, with D maybe TRBD2 (6 bases). The CDR3 has 13 amino acids. Looked up from germline, CDR1 is PRHDT and CDR2 is FYEKMQ (reference sequence). The V gene lost 4 bases and the J gene lost 5 bases, with 11 bases spanning the gap. In DNA, the CDR3 is TGTGCCAGCAGCTCCGGAGGGTGGGAGACCCAGTACTTC. Its translation is CASSSGGWETQYF.

A few counts support this clonotype. The chain employs TRBV15 and TRBJ1-5; D call uncertain. Trimming pared 2 bases from V and 4 bases from J, leaving 9 bases between. From germline, CDR1 is LNHNV and CDR2 YYDKDF (reference sequence). This CDR3 is built from 14 residues. The CDR3 DNA is TGTGCCACCAGCAGACCCCAGGAGAATCAGCCCCAGCATTTT. Protein product: CATSRPQENQPQHF.